Below, 15 T cell receptor beta chains from the same sample are listed, as sequenced in a study of regulatory T cells in long-lasting Graves disease. To make TCR beta libraries, researchers used iRepertoire HTBI primers and Arm-PCR of CDR3 regions. TCRdb re-called the multiplex PCR reads with MiXCR, one entry per CDR3 protein. The table lists roughly 300,000 distinct CDR3 sequences, around 20% of them singletons. As to time point: persistent/refractory GD, antithyroid drugs over 5 years with positive TRAb. From PBMCs, RNA was extracted and then used to make the TCR library. Sample: peripheral blood mononuclear cells (PBMCs), taken when the disease was refractory, from a patient treated with antithyroid drugs. These receptors came from a female donor with Graves disease.

This clonotype was found a few times. A clone one base away is much larger, so this may be a read error. V usage is TRBV28 and J usage is TRBJ2-4; 9 bases match TRBD1. This CDR3 has 14 residues. Germline loops: CDR1 MDHEN, CDR2 SYDVKM. CDR3 nucleotides: TGTGCCAGCAGTTCAGGAGGGATTATAGGACAGGGGATTTTC. Its translation is CASSSGGIIGQGIF. Supplemented by reference TRBV28 and TRBJ2-4, the full variable domain reads DVKVTQSSRYLVKRTGEKVFLECVQDMDHENMFWYRQDPGLGLRLIYFSYDVKMKEKGDIPEGYSVSREKKERFSLILESASTNQTSMYLCASSSGGIIGQGIFGAGTRLSVL.

This clonotype was seen many times. This chain links TRBV2 with TRBJ2-7, with a possible D match to TRBD1 (5 bases). V lost 6 bases and J 6 bases, leaving 18 bases between the germline ends. Germline V lookup: CDR1 SNHLY, CDR2 FYNNEI. The CDR3 is made up of 14 amino acids. The CDR3 here is CASSSQGTFSEQYF. The CDR3 region has the DNA TGTGCCAGCAGCTCGCAGGGTACCTTCTCCGAGCAGTACTTC.

A few counts support this clonotype. The chain couples TRBV7-2 to TRBJ1-1; TRBD1 might be the D (5 bases). Trimming pared 3 bases from V and 6 bases from J, leaving 11 bases between. The germline V gene has CDR1 SGHTA and CDR2 FQGNSA. This CDR3 comprises 13 residues. In DNA form, the CDR3 reads TGTGCCAGCAGCTTCACAGGTGCCCCTGAAGCTTTCTTT. It codes for CASSFTGAPEAFF.

This clonotype was recorded a few times. The J gene is TRBJ2-4, the V gene TRBV6-1, with 9 positions matching TRBD1. CDR3 length: 16 amino acids. V lost 8 bases to trimming and J lost 7 bases; unmatched junction nucleotides: 15. Looked up from germline, CDR1 is MNHNS and CDR2 is SASEGT. The CDR3 DNA sequence: TGTGCCAGCTCAACCTACACAGGGGGCGAGAGGAACATTCAGTACTTC. This translates into CASSTYTGGERNIQYF.

This clonotype occurred many times. In nucleotides, the CDR3 is TGTGCCAGCAGCTCTTACCGGGACAGGGACTTCTACGAGCAGTACTTC. Its translation: CASSSYRDRDFYEQYF. V usage is TRBV11-2 and J usage is TRBJ2-7; 9 nucleotides match TRBD1. J lost 3 bases, V lost 4 bases, and 10 bases had no gene match. CDR1 is SGHAT, CDR2 FQNNGV, per germline. CDR3 length: 16 amino acids.

This clonotype was seen once. The chain uses TRBV5-1 and TRBJ2-1; D may be TRBD2 (6 bases). The germline gives CDR1 SGHRS, CDR2 YFSETQ. The V end was cut by 4 bases, the J end by 3 bases, with 14 bases between. The CDR3 is made up of 15 amino acids. As DNA, the CDR3 is TGCGCCAGCAGCCACGTAGCGGAAGGCTACAATGAGCAGTTCTTC. This sequence encodes CASSHVAEGYNEQFF.

This chain connects TRBV7-8 to TRBJ2-6; TRBD2 matches 8 bases. J was trimmed by 2 bases and V by 1 base; bases with no gene match: 4. Germline assignment: CDR1 SGHVS and CDR2 FQNEAQ. The CDR3 runs 17 residues. Here the CDR3 reads CASSLERGSAGANVLTF. The CDR3 DNA reads as TGTGCCAGCAGCTTAGAGCGGGGGTCGGCTGGGGCCAACGTCCTGACTTTC.

This clonotype was counted between two and nine times. This sequence joins TRBV7-9 and TRBJ1-6; D remains ambiguous. CDR1 and CDR2 (germline): SEHNR, FQNEAQ (reference sequence). The germline V and J ends were trimmed by 2 bases and 10 bases, with 9 bases remaining between them. The CDR3 is 13 amino acids. The CDR3 region has the DNA TGTGCCAGCAGCTTACGGCGGGAATCACCCCTCCACTTT. It yields the protein CASSLRRESPLHF. Based on the CDR3 plus reference TRBV7-9 and TRBJ1-6, the full variable domain is DTGVSQNPRHKITKRGQNVTFRCDPISEHNRLYWYRQTLGQGPEFLTYFQNEAQLEKSRLLSDRFSAERPKGSFSTLEIQRTEQGDSAMYLCASSLRRESPLHFGNGTRLTVT.

This clonotype appeared many times. The chain employs TRBV28 and TRBJ1-1; D unresolved. The CDR3 is made up of 15 amino acids. Trimming removed 4 bases at V and 2 bases at J, with 14 bases between. Germline assignment: CDR1 MDHEN and CDR2 SYDVKM. CDR3 loop: CASSSTTSGNTEAFF. In DNA form, the CDR3 reads TGTGCCAGCAGTTCCACCACCTCTGGCAACACTGAAGCTTTCTTT. Looking up the rest from reference TRBV28 and TRBJ1-1 gives the full variable domain: DVKVTQSSRYLVKRTGEKVFLECVQDMDHENMFWYRQDPGLGLRLIYFSYDVKMKEKGDIPEGYSVSREKKERFSLILESASTNQTSMYLCASSSTTSGNTEAFFGQGTRLTVV.

This clonotype appeared many times. The chain combines TRBV28 with TRBJ1-2, with TRBD1 as a possible D gene (5 bases). V gave up 6 bases and J gave up 7 bases, with 15 bases separating them. The V gene's germline CDR1 is MDHEN and CDR2 SYDVKM. The CDR3 is 13 residues long. The DNA for the CDR3 is TGTGCCAGCAGCCGCCGGGTGGGGCGTGGCTACACCTTC. It is translated as CASSRRVGRGYTF.

The rearrangement uses TRBV29-1 and TRBJ2-5; a weak D match, TRBD2 (6 bases). Germline CDR1 is SQVTM and CDR2 is ANQGSEA. The ends were cut back, 2 bases at V and 9 bases at J, with 13 bases in the middle. The CDR3 runs to 12 residues. CDR3: CSVERRDRSQYF. In nucleotides, the CDR3 is TGCAGCGTTGAAAGGAGGGATCGGTCCCAGTACTTC.

The chain employs TRBV4-1 and TRBJ2-7; the D gene could be TRBD1 or TRBD2 (5 bases each). Trimming removed 0 bases at V and 2 bases at J, with 20 bases between. CDR3 length: 18 residues. Germline values: CDR1 MGHRA, CDR2 YSYEKL. DNA of the CDR3: TGCGCCAGCAGCCAAGATTGGCTGTACGGGACGGACCCCTACGAGCAGTACTTC. This gives the protein CASSQDWLYGTDPYEQYF.

This clonotype was observed many times. The chain uses TRBV10-3 and TRBJ2-7; 7 nucleotides match TRBD2. J lost 4 bases, V lost 0 bases, and 3 bases had no gene match. This CDR3 has 14 residues. Germline CDR1 is ENHRY and CDR2 is SYGVKD. The CDR3: CAISESGRAYEQYF. The CDR3 DNA follows: TGTGCCATCAGTGAGTCAGGGAGGGCGTACGAGCAGTACTTC.

This clonotype has a count of ten or more. The junction departs from germline at one end; a sequencing error may be responsible. CDR3 coding DNA: TGTGCCAGCAGCTTAGATCCAGGGAATCAGCCCCAGCATTTT. It encodes CASSLDPGNQPQHF. The genes are TRBV12-3 or TRBV12-4 and TRBJ1-5; TRBD1 is a possible D gene (5 bases). The CDR3 has 14 amino acids.

The chain combines TRBV18 with TRBJ1-2, with TRBD1 matching 8 bases. Germline CDR1 and CDR2: KGHSH and LQKENI. The CDR3 extends over 15 amino acids. V gave up 3 bases and J gave up 4 bases; unmatched junction bases: 7. The CDR3 loop reads CASSPSGQGAYGYTF. In DNA, the CDR3 is TGTGCCAGCTCACCTAGCGGACAGGGTGCCTATGGCTACACCTTC.